The rows below give T cell receptor beta chains drawn from one sample of a study of blood T cells in healthy people across ages. TCRdb redid the calling of the 5' RACE reads with MiXCR, one entry per CDR3 protein. The table lists about 650,000 distinct CDR3 sequences, around 32% of them singletons. The sequenced sample was blood. These receptors came from a woman older than 75 in good health. The CDR3 runs from the conserved cysteine through the conserved F or W. The order of the fields is J gene, clone size, V gene, D gene, CDR3 protein, CDR3 DNA. A D gene is named only where the DNA matches it firmly. A clone size is listed for some rows: how often the clone was seen (once, few, many), or a class if it is expanded.

TRBJ2-5,many,TRBV5-1,TRBD1,CASSLEGTGGLSETQYF,TGCGCCAGCAGCTTGGAGGGAACAGGGGGCTTATCAGAGACCCAGTACTTC
TRBJ1-5,NA,TRBV30,TRBD1,CAWQPGQGSPQHF,TGTGCCTGGCAACCGGGACAGGGGTCGCCCCAGCATTTT
TRBJ1-5,NA,TRBV7-2,NA,CASSLGMTSNQPQHF,TGTGCCAGCAGCTTAGGGATGACTAGCAATCAGCCCCAGCATTTT
TRBJ1-1,NA,TRBV7-9,NA,CASSRGDGTEAFF,TGTGCCAGCAGTCGGGGTGATGGCACTGAAGCTTTCTTT
TRBJ1-2,many,TRBV9,TRBD1,CASSARDRNPYGYTF,TGTGCCAGCAGCGCCCGGGACAGGAATCCCTATGGCTACACCTTC
TRBJ2-1,once,TRBV14,TRBD2,CASSQEGLAGGRRQFF,TGTGCCAGCAGCCAAGAGGGACTAGCGGGGGGGCGGCGCCAGTTCTTC
TRBJ1-1,NA,TRBV30,NA,CAWSVRGRQAFF,TGTGCCTGGAGTGTACGAGGACGCCAAGCTTTCTTT
TRBJ2-3,few,TRBV20-1,TRBD1,CRARQGRDTQYF,TGCAGGGCAAGACAGGGAAGGGATACGCAGTATTTT
TRBJ2-1,NA,TRBV18,NA,CASSLRRDQGGEQFF,TGTGCCAGCTCACTCCGACGGGACCAGGGTGGCGAGCAGTTCTTC
TRBJ2-6,many,TRBV2,NA,CASSGGGSGANVLTF,TGTGCCAGCAGTGGGGGGGGCAGTGGGGCCAACGTCCTGACTTTC
TRBJ2-1,NA,TRBV20-1,NA,CSARGVDSNEQFF,TGCAGTGCCAGGGGGGTGGATTCCAATGAGCAGTTCTTC
TRBJ2-7,many,TRBV9,TRBD2,CASSETRGAEQYF,TGTGCCAGCAGCGAAACGCGGGGGGCCGAGCAGTACTTC
TRBJ2-3,many,TRBV11-2,TRBD2,CASSFFSGRLDTQYF,TGTGCCAGCAGCTTCTTTAGCGGGAGATTAGATACGCAGTATTTT
TRBJ1-1,NA,TRBV9,NA,CASSNSGTLNTEAFF,TGTGCCAGCAGCAACTCCGGGACACTGAACACTGAAGCTTTCTTT